Listed here is a single TCR beta chain. Antigen: not known. Per donor, one heparinised blood draw averaged about 110 mL. Cells sorted by CD45RO/CCR7/CD25/CD127/CD95/CD27 comprised CD4+ naive, central memory, regulatory and stem cell-like memory cells. The study reverse transcribed the entire isolated RNA, so it sequenced expressed TCRB transcripts. The data were produced by immunoSEQ multiplex PCR, yet TCRdb's version contains in-frame clones alone and is incomplete. The table shows some 170,000 clones, with 50% to 70% occurring only once. This sample is drawn from a study of beta chain features in type 1 diabetes. Study outcomes and limitations: For cells with high TCR expression, cDNA sequencing could yield over-representation. Significant though moderate, a shortening of TCRB CDR3s appeared in all four CD4+ subsets of Type 1 diabetes patients.

Trimming pared 0 bases from V and 10 bases from J, leaving 7 bases between. This CDR3 region has 11 residues. Germline CDR1 reads DFQATT; CDR2 reads SNEGSKA (reference sequence). This chain connects TRBV20-1 to TRBJ2-1; no reliable D call. Sample: naive CD4+ T cells from blood. The sequence came from a man under 40 with type 1 diabetes. The CDR3 region has the DNA TGCAGTGCTAGAGACCAAAGAGAGCAGTTCTTC. Amino acids: CSARDQREQFF.